Below are 6 T cell receptor beta chains sequenced from a single sample in a study of T cells in localized non-small cell lung cancer. Sequenced by immunoSEQ multiplex PCR; TCRdb stores in-frame clones only, minus some. The sample holds 45,000 to 55,000 clones; approximately 80% are singletons and the top ten take about a sixth. The specimen comprised peripheral blood, sampled before any cancer treatment. The origin of the receptors is a man aged 40 to 70 with stage I squamous cell lung carcinoma.

The rearrangement uses TRBV5-1 and TRBJ2-1; 11 nucleotides agree with TRBD2. This CDR3 is built from 17 residues. The trim removed 4 bases at V and 0 bases at J, leaving 6 bases unmatched. Germline V gene data show CDR1 as SGHRS and CDR2 as YFSETQ. CDR3: CASSPSSGGSSYNEQFF. The CDR3 DNA reads TGCGCCAGCAGCCCCTCTAGCGGGGGGAGCTCCTACAATGAGCAGTTCTTC.

The chain links TRBV7-9 to TRBJ1-2; D not certain. This CDR3 region has 12 residues. V was clipped by 1 base and J by 8 bases, with 8 bases between them. The germline gives CDR1 SEHNR, CDR2 FQNEAQ (reference sequence). CDR3 sequence: CASSLEFSGYTF. The CDR3 DNA sequence: TGTGCCAGCAGCTTAGAGTTTTCGGGCTACACCTTC.

V is TRBV2 and J is TRBJ2-7; D might be TRBD1 (5 bases). The V and J ends lost 6 bases and 4 bases respectively, with 16 bases between them. Germline-derived CDR1 and CDR2 are SNHLY and FYNNEI. The CDR3 is 14 residues long. The CDR3 nucleotides are TGTGCCAGCAGGGACACTTCCCAAGGGTACGAGCAGTACTTC. It specifies CASRDTSQGYEQYF.

This sequence joins TRBV6-1 and TRBJ1-3, with no clear D. V dropped 6 bases and J dropped 0 bases, with 12 bases sitting between them. Germline lookup yields CDR1 MNHNS and CDR2 SASEGT. The CDR3 is 15 amino acids. The CDR3 protein is CASRSSGHSGNTIYF. CDR3 sequence (DNA): TGTGCCAGCAGGTCCTCGGGCCACTCTGGAAACACCATATATTTT.

The chain uses TRBV28 and TRBJ2-7; 8 bases align to TRBD2. V was clipped by 6 bases and J by 2 bases; unmatched bases: 6. CDR3 size: 14 residues. Looked up from germline, CDR1 is MDHEN and CDR2 is SYDVKM. CDR3 region: CASSSGRGTYEQYF. Here the CDR3 DNA reads TGTGCCAGCAGCTCCGGGAGGGGGACCTACGAGCAGTACTTC.

This clone was recorded only once. The V gene is TRBV7-9, the J gene TRBJ1-6; D perhaps matches TRBD1 (5 bases). From germline, CDR1 is SEHNR and CDR2 FQNEAQ (reference sequence). The CDR3 consists of 13 residues. V was cut by 5 bases and J by 9 bases, with 11 bases left in between. The CDR3 loop is CASSPGDFSPLHF. The CDR3 DNA sequence: TGTGCCAGCAGCCCCGGGGACTTTTCACCCCTCCACTTT.